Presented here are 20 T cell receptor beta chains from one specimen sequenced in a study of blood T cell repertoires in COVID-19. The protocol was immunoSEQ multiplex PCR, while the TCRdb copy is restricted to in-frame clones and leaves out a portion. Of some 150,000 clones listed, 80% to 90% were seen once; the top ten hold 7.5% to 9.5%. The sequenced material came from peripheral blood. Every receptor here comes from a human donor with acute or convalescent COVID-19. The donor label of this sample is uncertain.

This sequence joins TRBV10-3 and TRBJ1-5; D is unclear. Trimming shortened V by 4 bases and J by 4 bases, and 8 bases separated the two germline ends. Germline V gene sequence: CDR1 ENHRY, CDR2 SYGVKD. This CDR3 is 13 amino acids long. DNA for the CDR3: TGTGCCATCAGTGGGGCCATTAATCAGCCCCAGCATTTT. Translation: CAISGAINQPQHF.

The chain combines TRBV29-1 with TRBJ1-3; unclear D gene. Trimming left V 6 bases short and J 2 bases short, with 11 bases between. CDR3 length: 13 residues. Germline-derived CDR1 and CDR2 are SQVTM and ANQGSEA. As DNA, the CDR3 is TGCAGCGTGTTCCCGGGAACTGGAAACACCATATATTTT. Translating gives CSVFPGTGNTIYF. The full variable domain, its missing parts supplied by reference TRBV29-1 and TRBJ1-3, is SAVISQKPSRDICQRGTSLTIQCQVDSQVTMMFWYRQQPGQSLTLIATANQGSEATYESGFVIDKFPISRPNLTFSTLTVSNMSPEDSSIYLCSVFPGTGNTIYFGEGSWLTVV.

The CDR3 spells CASSLALAGGHNIQYF. The CDR3 coding sequence is TGTGCCAGCAGCTTAGCACTAGCGGGGGGGCACAACATTCAGTACTTC. The chain links TRBV7-6 to TRBJ2-4, with 13 positions matching TRBD2. This CDR3 has 16 residues. Losses at the gene ends were 0 bases for V and 7 bases for J; bases not matched to a gene: 3. From germline, CDR1 is SGHVS and CDR2 FNYEAQ.

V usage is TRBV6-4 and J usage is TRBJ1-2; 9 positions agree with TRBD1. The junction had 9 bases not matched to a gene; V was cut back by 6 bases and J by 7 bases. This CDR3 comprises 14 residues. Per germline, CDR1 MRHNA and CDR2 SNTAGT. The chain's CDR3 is CASSPGQGGVGYTF. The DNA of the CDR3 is TGTGCCAGCAGCCCGGGACAGGGAGGCGTTGGCTACACCTTC.

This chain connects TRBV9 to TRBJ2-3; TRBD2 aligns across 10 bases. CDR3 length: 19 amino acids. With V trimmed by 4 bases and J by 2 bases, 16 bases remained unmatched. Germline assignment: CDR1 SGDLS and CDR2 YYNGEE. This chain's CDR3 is CASSSRPSGGHLDTDTQYF. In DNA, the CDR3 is TGTGCCAGCAGCAGCAGGCCTAGCGGGGGCCACCTAGACACAGATACGCAGTATTTT.

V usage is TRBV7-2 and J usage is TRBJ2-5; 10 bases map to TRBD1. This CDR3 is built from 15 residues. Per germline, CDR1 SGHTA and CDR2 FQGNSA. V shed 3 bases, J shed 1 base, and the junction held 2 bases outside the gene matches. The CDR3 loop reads CASSFDRGLQETQYF. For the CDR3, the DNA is TGTGCCAGCAGCTTCGACAGGGGGCTCCAAGAGACCCAGTACTTC.

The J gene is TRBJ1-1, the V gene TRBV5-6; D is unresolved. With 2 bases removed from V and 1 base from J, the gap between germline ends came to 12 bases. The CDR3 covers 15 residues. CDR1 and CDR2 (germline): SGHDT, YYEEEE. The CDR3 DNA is TGTGCCAGCAGCTTAGTGGTTGAGTCGAACACTGAAGCTTTCTTT. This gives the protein CASSLVVESNTEAFF. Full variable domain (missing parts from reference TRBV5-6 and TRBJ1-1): DAGVTQSPTHLIKTRGQQVTLRCSPKSGHDTVSWYQQALGQGPQFIFQYYEEEERQRGNFPDRFSGHQFPNYSSELNVNALLLGDSALYLCASSLVVESNTEAFFGQGTRLTVV.

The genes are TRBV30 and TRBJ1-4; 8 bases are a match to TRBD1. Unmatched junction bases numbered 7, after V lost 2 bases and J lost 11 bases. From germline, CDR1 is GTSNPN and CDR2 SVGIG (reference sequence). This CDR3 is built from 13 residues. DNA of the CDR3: TGTGCCTGGAGTCGGCAGGGGGCGGAGAAACTGTTTTTT. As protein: CAWSRQGAEKLFF.

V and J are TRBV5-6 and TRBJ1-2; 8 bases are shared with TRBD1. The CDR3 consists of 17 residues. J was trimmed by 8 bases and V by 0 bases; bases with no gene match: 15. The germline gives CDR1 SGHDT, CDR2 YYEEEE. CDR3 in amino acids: CASSLGEPFDRGGGYTF. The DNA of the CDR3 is TGTGCCAGCAGCTTGGGGGAACCTTTCGACAGGGGCGGCGGCTACACCTTC.

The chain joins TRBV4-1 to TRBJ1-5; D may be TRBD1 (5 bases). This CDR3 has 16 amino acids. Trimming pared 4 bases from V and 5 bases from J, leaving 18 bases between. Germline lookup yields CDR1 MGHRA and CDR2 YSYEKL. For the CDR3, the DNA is TGCGCCAGCAGCCGACGGACGGGGGTGGGAGATCAGCCCCAGCATTTT. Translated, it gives CASSRRTGVGDQPQHF.

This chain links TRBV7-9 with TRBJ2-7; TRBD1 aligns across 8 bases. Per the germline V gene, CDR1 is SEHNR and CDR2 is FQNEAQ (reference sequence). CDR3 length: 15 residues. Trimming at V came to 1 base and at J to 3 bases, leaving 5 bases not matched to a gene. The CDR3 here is CASSLGGQGRYEQYF. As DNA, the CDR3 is TGTGCCAGCAGCTTAGGAGGACAGGGCCGCTACGAGCAGTACTTC.

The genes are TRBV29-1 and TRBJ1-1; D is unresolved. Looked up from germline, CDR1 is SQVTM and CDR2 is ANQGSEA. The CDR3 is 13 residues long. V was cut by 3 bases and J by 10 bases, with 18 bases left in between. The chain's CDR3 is CSVERRSDDSAFF. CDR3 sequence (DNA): TGCAGCGTTGAGCGGAGGTCGGACGACTCAGCTTTCTTT.

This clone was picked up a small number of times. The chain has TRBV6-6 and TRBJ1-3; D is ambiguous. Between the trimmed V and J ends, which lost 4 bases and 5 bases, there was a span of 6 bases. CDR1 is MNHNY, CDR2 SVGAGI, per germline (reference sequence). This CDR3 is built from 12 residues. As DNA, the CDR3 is TGTGCCAGCAGTTTGGAGAGAAACACCATATATTTT. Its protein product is CASSLERNTIYF.

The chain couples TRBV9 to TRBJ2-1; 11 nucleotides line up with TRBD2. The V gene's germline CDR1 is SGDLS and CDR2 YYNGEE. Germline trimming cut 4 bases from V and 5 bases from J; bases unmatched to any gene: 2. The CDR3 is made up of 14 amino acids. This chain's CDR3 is CASSSSGGNNEQFF. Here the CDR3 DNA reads TGTGCCAGCAGCTCTAGCGGGGGGAACAATGAGCAGTTCTTC.

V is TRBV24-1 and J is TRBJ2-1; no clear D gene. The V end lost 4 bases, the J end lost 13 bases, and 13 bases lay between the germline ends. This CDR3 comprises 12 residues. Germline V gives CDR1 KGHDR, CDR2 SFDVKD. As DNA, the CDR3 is TGTGCCACCAGTGAGGTTGGGTACAGACAGTTCTTC. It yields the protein CATSEVGYRQFF.

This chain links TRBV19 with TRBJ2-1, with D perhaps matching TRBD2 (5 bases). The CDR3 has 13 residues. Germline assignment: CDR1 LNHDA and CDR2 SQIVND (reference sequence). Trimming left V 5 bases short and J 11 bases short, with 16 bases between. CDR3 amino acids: CASSSASGPKQFF. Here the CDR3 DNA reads TGTGCCAGTAGTTCCGCGAGCGGCCCTAAGCAGTTCTTC.

Written as DNA, the CDR3 is TGTGCCAGCAGTGAATCTTGGGGGCAATACGAGCAGTACGTC. It codes for CASSESWGQYEQYV. V is TRBV6-1 and J is TRBJ2-7; tentative D call: TRBD1 (6 bases). This CDR3 is built from 14 residues. CDR1 is MNHNS, CDR2 SASEGT, per germline. Trimming stripped 2 bases from V and 4 bases from J, with 12 bases between.

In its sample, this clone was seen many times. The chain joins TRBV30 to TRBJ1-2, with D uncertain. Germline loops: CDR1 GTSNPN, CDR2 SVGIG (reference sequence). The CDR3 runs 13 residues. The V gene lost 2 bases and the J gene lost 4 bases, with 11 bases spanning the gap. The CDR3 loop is CAWSLGRIYGYTF. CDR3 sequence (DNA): TGTGCCTGGAGTCTGGGCAGAATCTATGGCTACACCTTC.

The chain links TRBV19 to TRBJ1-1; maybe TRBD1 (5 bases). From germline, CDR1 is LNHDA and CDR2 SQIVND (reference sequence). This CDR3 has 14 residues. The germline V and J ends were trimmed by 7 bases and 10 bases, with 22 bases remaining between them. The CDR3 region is CASTEGLLLPGAFF. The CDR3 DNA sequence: TGTGCCAGTACCGAGGGACTTCTCCTTCCCGGAGCTTTCTTT.

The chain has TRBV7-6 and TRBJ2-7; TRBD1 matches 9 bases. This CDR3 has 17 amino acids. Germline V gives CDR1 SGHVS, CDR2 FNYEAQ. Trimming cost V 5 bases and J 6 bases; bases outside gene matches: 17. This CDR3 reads CASSLFSPTGGEGEQYF. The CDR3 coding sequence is TGTGCCAGCAGCCTTTTCTCCCCGACAGGGGGGGAGGGCGAGCAGTACTTC.